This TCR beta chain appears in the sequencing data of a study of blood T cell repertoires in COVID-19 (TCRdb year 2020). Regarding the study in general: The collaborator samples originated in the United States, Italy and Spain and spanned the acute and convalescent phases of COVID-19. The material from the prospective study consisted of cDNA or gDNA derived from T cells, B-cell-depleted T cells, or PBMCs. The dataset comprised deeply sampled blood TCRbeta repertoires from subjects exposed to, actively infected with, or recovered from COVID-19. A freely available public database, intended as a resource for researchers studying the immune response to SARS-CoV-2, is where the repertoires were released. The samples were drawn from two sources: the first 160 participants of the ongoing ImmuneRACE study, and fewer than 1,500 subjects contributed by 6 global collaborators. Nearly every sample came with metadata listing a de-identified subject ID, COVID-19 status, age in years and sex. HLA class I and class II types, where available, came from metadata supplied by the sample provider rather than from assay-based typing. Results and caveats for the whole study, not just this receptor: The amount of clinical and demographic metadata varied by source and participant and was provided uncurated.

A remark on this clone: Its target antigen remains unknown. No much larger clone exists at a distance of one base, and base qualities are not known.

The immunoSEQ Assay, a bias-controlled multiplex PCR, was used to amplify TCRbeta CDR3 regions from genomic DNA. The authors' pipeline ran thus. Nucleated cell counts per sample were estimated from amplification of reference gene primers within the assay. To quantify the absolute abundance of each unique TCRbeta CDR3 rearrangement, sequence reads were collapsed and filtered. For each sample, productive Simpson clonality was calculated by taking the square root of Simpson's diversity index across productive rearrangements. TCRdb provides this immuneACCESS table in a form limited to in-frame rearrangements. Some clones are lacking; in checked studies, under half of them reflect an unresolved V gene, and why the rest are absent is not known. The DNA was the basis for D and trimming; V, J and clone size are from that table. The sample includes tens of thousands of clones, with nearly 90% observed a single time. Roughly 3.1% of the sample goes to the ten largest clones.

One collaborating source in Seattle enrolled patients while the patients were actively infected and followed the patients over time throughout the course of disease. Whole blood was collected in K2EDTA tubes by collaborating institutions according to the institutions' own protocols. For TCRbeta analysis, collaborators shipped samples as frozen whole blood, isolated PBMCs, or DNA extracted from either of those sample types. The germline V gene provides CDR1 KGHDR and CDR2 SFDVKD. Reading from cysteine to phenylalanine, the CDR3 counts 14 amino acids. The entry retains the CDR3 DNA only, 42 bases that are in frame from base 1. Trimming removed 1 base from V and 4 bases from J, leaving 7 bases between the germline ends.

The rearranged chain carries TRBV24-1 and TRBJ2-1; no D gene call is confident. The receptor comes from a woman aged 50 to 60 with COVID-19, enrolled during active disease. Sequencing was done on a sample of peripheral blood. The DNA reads TGTGCCACCAGTGATTTAACAGATTACAATGAGCAGTTCTTC. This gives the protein CATSDLTDYNEQFF.